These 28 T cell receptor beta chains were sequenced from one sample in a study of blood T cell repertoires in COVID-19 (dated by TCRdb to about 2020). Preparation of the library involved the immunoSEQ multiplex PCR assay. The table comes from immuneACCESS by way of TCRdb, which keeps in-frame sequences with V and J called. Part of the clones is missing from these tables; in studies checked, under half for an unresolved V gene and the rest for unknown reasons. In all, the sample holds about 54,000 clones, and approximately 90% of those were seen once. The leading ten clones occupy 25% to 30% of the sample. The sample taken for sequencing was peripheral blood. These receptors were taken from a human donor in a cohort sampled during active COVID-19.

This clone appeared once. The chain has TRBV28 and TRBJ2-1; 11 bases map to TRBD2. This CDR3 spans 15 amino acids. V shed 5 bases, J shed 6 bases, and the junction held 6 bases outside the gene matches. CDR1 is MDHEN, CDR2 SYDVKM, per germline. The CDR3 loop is CASSPGLAETNEQFF. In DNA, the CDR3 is TGTGCCAGCAGTCCGGGACTAGCGGAAACCAATGAGCAGTTCTTC.

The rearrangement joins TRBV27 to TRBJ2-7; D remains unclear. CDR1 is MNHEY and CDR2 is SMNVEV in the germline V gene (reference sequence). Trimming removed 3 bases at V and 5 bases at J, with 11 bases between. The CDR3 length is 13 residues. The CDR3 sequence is CASSLSRYHEQYF. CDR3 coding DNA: TGTGCCAGCAGTTTGAGCAGGTACCACGAGCAGTACTTC.

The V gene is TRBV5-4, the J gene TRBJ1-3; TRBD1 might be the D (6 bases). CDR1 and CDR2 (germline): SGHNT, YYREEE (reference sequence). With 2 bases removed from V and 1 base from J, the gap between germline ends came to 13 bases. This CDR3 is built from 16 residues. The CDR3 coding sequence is TGTGCCAGCAGCTTCGGACAGCCTCGTTCTGGAAACACCATATATTTT. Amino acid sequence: CASSFGQPRSGNTIYF.

The CDR3 DNA reads as TGTGCCACCAGTGACTCTAGCGGTTACACCGGGGAGCTGTTTTTT. This sequence encodes CATSDSSGYTGELFF. The genes are TRBV24-1 and TRBJ2-2; TRBD2 aligns across 7 bases. CDR1 is KGHDR, CDR2 SFDVKD, per germline. V was pared by 4 bases and J by 3 bases, with 4 bases of the junction left unmatched. CDR3 length: 15 amino acids.

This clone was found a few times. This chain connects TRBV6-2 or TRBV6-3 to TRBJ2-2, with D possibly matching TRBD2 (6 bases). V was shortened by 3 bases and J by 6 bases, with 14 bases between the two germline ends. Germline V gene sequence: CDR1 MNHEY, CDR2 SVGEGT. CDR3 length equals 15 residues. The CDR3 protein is CASSYHGGIPGELFF. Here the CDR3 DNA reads TGTGCCAGCAGTTATCACGGCGGGATACCCGGGGAGCTGTTTTTT.

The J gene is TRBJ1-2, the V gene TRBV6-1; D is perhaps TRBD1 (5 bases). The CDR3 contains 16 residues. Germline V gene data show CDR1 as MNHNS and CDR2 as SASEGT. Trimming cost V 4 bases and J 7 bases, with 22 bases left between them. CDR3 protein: CASSGASQGSTTGYTF. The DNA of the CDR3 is TGTGCCAGCAGTGGAGCGAGTCAGGGTTCAACGACTGGCTACACCTTC.

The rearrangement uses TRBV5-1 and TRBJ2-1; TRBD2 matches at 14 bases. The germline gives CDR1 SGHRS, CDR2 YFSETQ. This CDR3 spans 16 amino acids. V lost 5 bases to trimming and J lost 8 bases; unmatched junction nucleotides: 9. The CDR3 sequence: CASRTSGGAWYDEQFF. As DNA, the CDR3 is TGCGCCAGCAGGACTAGCGGGGGGGCGTGGTACGATGAGCAGTTCTTC. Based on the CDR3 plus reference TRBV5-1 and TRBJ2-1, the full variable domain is KAGVTQTPRYLIKTRGQQVTLSCSPISGHRSVSWYQQTPGQGLQFLFEYFSETQRNKGNFPGRFSGRQFSNSRSEMNVSTLELGDSALYLCASRTSGGAWYDEQFFGPGTRLTVL.

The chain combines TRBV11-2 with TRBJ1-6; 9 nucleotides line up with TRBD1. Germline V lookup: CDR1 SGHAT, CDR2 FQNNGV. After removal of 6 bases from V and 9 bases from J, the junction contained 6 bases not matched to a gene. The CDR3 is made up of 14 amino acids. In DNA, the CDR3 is TGTGCCAGCAGACTACAGGGGGCTGGTTCACCCCTCCACTTT. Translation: CASRLQGAGSPLHF.

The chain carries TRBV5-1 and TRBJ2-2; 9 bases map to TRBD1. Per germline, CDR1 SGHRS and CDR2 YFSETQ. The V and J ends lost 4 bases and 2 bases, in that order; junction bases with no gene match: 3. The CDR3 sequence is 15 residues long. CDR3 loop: CASSRTGANTGELFF. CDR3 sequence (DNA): TGCGCCAGCAGCCGGACAGGGGCTAACACCGGGGAGCTGTTTTTT.

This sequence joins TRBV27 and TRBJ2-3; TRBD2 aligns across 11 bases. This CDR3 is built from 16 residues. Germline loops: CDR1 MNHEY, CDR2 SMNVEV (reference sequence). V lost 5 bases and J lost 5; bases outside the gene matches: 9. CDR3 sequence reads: CASSTGTSGPGDTQYF. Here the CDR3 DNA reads TGTGCCAGCAGTACCGGGACTAGCGGACCCGGAGATACGCAGTATTTT.

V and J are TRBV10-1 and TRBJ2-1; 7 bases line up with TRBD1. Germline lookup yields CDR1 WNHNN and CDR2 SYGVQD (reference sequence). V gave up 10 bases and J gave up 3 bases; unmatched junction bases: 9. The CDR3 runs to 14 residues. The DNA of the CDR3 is TGCGCCATCTCCGCCAGGGGGTTCTACAATGAGCAGTTCTTC. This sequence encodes CAISARGFYNEQFF.

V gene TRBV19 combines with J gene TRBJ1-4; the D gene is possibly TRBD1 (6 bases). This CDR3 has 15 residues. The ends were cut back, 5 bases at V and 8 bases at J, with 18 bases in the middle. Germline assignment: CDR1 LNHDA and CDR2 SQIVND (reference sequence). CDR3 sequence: CASSELTGLEEKLFF. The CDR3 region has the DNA TGTGCCAGTAGTGAGCTTACAGGGTTGGAAGAAAAACTGTTTTTT. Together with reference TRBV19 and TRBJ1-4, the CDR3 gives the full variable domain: DGGITQSPKYLFRKEGQNVTLSCEQNLNHDAMYWYRQDPGQGLRLIYYSQIVNDFQKGDIAEGYSVSREKKESFPLTVTSAQKNPTAFYLCASSELTGLEEKLFFGSGTQLSVL.

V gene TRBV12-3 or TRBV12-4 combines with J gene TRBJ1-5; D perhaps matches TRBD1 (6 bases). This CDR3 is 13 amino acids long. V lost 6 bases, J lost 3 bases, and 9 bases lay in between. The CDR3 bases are TGTGCCAGCAGCAGGGGTCACAATCAGCCCCAGCATTTT. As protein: CASSRGHNQPQHF.

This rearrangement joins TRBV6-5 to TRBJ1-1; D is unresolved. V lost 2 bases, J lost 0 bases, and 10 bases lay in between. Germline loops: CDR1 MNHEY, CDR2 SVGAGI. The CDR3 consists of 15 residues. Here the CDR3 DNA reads TGTGCCAGCAGTTACAGTAGAGCCTTGAACACTGAAGCTTTCTTT. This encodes CASSYSRALNTEAFF.

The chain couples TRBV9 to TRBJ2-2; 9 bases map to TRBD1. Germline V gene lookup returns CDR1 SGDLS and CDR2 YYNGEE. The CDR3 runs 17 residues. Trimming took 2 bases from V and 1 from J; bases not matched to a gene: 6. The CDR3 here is CASSVRPGQGNTGELFF. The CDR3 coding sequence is TGTGCCAGCAGCGTTCGCCCGGGACAGGGGAACACCGGGGAGCTGTTTTTT.

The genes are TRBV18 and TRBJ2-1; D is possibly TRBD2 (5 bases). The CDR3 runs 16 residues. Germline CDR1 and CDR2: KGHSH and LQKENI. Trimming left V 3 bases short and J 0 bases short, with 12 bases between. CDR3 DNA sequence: TGTGCCAGCTCACCCAATTCCGGGATCTCCTACAATGAGCAGTTCTTC. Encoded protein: CASSPNSGISYNEQFF.

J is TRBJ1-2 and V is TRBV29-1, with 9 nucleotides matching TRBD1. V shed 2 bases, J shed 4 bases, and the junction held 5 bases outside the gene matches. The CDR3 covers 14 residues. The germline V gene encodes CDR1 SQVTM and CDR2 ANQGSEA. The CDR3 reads CSVERGQGGYGYTF. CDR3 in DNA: TGCAGCGTTGAACGGGGACAGGGAGGCTATGGCTACACCTTC.

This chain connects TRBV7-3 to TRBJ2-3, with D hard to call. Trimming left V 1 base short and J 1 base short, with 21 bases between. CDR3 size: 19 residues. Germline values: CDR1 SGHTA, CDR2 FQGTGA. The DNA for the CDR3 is TGTGCCAGCAGCTTAAGAAGCCTTAGTTTTTCGAGCGGCACAGATACGCAGTATTTT. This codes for CASSLRSLSFSSGTDTQYF.

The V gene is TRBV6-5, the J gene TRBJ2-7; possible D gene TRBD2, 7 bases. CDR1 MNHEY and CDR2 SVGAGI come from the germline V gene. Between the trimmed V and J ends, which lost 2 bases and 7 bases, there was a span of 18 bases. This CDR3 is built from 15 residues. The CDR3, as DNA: TGTGCCAGCAGTTACCTGAGTGCGGGGGCCCTGGAGCAGTACTTC. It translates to CASSYLSAGALEQYF.

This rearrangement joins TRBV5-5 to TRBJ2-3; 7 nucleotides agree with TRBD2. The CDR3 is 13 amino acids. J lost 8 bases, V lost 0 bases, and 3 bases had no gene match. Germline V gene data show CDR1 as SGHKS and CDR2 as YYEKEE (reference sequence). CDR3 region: CASSLGPGGTQYF. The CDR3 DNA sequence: TGTGCCAGCAGCTTGGGGCCGGGGGGTACGCAGTATTTT.

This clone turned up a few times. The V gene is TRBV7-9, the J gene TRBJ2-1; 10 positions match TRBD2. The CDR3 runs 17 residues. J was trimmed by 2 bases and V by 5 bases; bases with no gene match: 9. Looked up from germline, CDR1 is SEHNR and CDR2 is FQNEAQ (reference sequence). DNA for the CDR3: TGTGCCAGCAGCGCGCCGACCGGGACTAGCGCCTACAATGAGCAGTTCTTC. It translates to CASSAPTGTSAYNEQFF.

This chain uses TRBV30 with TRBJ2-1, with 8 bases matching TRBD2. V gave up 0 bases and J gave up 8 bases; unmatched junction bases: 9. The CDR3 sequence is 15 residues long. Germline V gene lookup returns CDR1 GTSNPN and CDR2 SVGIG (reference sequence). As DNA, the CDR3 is TGTGCCTGGAGTGTAATTCCGGGGGGGCCCGATGAGCAGTTCTTC. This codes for CAWSVIPGGPDEQFF.

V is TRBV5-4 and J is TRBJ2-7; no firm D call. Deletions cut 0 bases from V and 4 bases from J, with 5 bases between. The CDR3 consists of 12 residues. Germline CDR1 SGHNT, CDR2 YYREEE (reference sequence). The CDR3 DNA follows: TGTGCCAGCAGCTTGGCCCAGTACGAGCAGTACTTC. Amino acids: CASSLAQYEQYF. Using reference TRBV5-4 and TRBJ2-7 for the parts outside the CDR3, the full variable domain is ETGVTQSPTHLIKTRGQQVTLRCSSQSGHNTVSWYQQALGQGPQFIFQYYREEENGRGNFPPRFSGLQFPNYSSELNVNALELDDSALYLCASSLAQYEQYFGPGTRLTVT.

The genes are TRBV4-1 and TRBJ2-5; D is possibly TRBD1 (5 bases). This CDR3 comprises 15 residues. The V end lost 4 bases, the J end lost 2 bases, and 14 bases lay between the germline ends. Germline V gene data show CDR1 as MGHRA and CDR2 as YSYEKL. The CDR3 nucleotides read TGCGCCAGCAGCCGCCAGGCCCCAGGGCAAGAGACCCAGTACTTC. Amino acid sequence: CASSRQAPGQETQYF.

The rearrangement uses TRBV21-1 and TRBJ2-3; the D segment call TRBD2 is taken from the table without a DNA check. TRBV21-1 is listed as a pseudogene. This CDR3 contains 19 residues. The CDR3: CASSRKKKGGRADSYTQYF. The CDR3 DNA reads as TGTGCCAGCAGCAGAAAAAAAAAGGGCGGGAGGGCCGATTCATATACGCAGTATTTT.

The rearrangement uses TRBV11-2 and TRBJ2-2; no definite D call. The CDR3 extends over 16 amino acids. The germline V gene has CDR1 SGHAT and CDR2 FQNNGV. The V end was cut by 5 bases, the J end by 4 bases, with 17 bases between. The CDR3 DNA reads TGTGCCAGCAGCGTGGTTCTTGGCAGACTCACCGGGGAGCTGTTTTTT. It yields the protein CASSVVLGRLTGELFF.

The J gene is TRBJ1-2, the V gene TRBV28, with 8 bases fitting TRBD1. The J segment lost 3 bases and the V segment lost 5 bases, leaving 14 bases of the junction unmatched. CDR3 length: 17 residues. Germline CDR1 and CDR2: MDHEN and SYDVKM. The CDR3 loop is CASSLSLGTGHDYGYTF. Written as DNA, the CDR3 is TGTGCCAGCAGTCTCTCCCTCGGGACAGGTCATGACTATGGCTACACCTTC.

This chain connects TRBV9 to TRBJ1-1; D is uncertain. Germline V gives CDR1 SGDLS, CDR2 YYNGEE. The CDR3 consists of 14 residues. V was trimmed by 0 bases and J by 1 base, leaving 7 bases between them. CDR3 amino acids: CASSVDGKNTEAFF. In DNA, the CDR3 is TGTGCCAGCAGCGTAGATGGCAAGAACACTGAAGCTTTCTTT.